This T cell receptor beta chain was captured by sequencing in a study of CD8 T cells in Susac syndrome. The germline CDR1 and CDR2 sequences are MNHEY and SVGAGI. V was trimmed by 0 bases and J by 4 bases, leaving 10 bases between them. The CDR3 is 14 residues long. Random hexamers were used to reverse transcribe roughly 0.5 to 1 ug of RNA. An immunoSEQ multiplex PCR generated amplified TCR beta CDR3 products spanning 54 Vbeta and 13 Jbeta. One entry per CDR3 protein results from TCRdb running MiXCR on the immunoSEQ multiplex PCR reads. The data show 160,000 or so distinct CDR3 sequences, around 92% seen once. Sequencing of TCR beta was performed on blood CD8+ and CD4+ T cells. The CD8+ and CD4+ T cells were negatively isolated, with the TEMRA cells enriched by FACS.

This TCR was sampled from a human donor in good health. The rearrangement links TRBV6-5 to TRBJ2-7, with D uncertain. Sample: CD4+ T cells from PBMCs. CDR3 DNA sequence: TGTGCCAGCAGTTACTCGTATGGAAAATACGAGCAGTACTTC. Its translation is CASSYSYGKYEQYF.